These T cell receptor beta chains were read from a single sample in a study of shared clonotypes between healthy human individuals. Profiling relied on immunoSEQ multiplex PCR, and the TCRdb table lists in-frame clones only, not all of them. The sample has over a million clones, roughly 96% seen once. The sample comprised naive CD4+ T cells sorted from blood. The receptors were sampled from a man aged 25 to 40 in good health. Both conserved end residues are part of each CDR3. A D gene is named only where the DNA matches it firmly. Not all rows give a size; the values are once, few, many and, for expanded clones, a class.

cdr3_nt: TGTGCCAGCAGACGACTAGCGGGAGGTTCCCCAGATACGCAGTATTTT
cdr3_aa: CASRRLAGGSPDTQYF
clone_size: .
v_call: TRBV2
j_call: TRBJ2-3
d_call: TRBD2

cdr3_nt: TGTGCCAGTAGTTTTGGTTCTGGGGCCAACGTCCTGACTTTC
cdr3_aa: CASSFGSGANVLTF
clone_size: .
v_call: TRBV19
j_call: TRBJ2-6
d_call: .

cdr3_nt: TGTGCCAGCAGCTTAGGGACAGAAGATGGCTACACCTTC
cdr3_aa: CASSLGTEDGYTF
clone_size: once
v_call: TRBV7-2
j_call: TRBJ1-2
d_call: .

cdr3_nt: TGTGCCAGCAGTGAGTCAGCGGGTGGCTGGTACAATGAGCAGTTCTTC
cdr3_aa: CASSESAGGWYNEQFF
clone_size: .
v_call: TRBV2
j_call: TRBJ2-1
d_call: .

cdr3_nt: TGTGCCAGCAGCTTAGTTGGGACAACTCAAAACATTCAGTACTTC
cdr3_aa: CASSLVGTTQNIQYF
clone_size: .
v_call: TRBV7-2
j_call: TRBJ2-4
d_call: .

cdr3_nt: TGTGCCAGCAGTTTCCGGACAGGGCGGGAGACCCAGTACTTC
cdr3_aa: CASSFRTGRETQYF
clone_size: .
v_call: TRBV27
j_call: TRBJ2-5
d_call: TRBD1

cdr3_nt: TGTGCCAGCAGGGGGACAGGGTATAGCAATCAGCCCCAGCATTTT
cdr3_aa: CASRGTGYSNQPQHF
clone_size: once
v_call: TRBV6-1
j_call: TRBJ1-5
d_call: TRBD1

cdr3_nt: TGTGCCAGCAGCTCTCCGGGACTAGGGTACAATGAGCAGTTCTTC
cdr3_aa: CASSSPGLGYNEQFF
clone_size: .
v_call: TRBV11-3
j_call: TRBJ2-1
d_call: TRBD2

cdr3_nt: TGCGCCAGCAGCTTGGTTGGGGTGAGCTCCTACAATGAGCAGTTCTTC
cdr3_aa: CASSLVGVSSYNEQFF
clone_size: .
v_call: TRBV5-1
j_call: TRBJ2-1
d_call: .

cdr3_nt: TGTGCATCGTGGGGACCGAGGTACCACGAGCAGTACTTC
cdr3_aa: CASWGPRYHEQYF
clone_size: .
v_call: TRBV7-4
j_call: TRBJ2-7
d_call: .

cdr3_nt: TGTGCCAGCAGCAAAGAATTATCTCGGCCAGGGTATGGCTACACCTTC
cdr3_aa: CASSKELSRPGYGYTF
clone_size: .
v_call: TRBV21-1
j_call: TRBJ1-2
d_call: .

cdr3_nt: TGTGCCAGCAGTGAATATGGGGTCGACAGGGGTAATGGCTACACCTTC
cdr3_aa: CASSEYGVDRGNGYTF
clone_size: once
v_call: TRBV25-1
j_call: TRBJ1-2
d_call: TRBD1

cdr3_nt: TGTGCCAGCAGTTTATTGGGGGGAGGGGACGAGCAGTACTTC
cdr3_aa: CASSLLGGGDEQYF
clone_size: .
v_call: TRBV27
j_call: TRBJ2-7
d_call: TRBD2

cdr3_nt: TGTGCCAGCAGTTCACCCGGGGAGCTGTTTTTT
cdr3_aa: CASSSPGELFF
clone_size: .
v_call: TRBV6-5
j_call: TRBJ2-2
d_call: .

cdr3_nt: TGTGCCTGGAGTGTCGGGCAGGTTAATGAAAAACTGTTTTTT
cdr3_aa: CAWSVGQVNEKLFF
clone_size: .
v_call: TRBV30
j_call: TRBJ1-4
d_call: .

cdr3_nt: TGTGCCAGCTCACCCCTGGGACGCTCCTACGAGCAGTACTTC
cdr3_aa: CASSPLGRSYEQYF
clone_size: .
v_call: TRBV18
j_call: TRBJ2-7
d_call: .

cdr3_nt: TGTGCCAGCACCTTGCACGCAACTAATGAAAAACTGTTTTTT
cdr3_aa: CASTLHATNEKLFF
clone_size: .
v_call: TRBV7-9
j_call: TRBJ1-4
d_call: .

cdr3_nt: TGCGCCAGCAGCCTCCGCGTAACAGGCACGCAGCCCCAGCATTTT
cdr3_aa: CASSLRVTGTQPQHF
clone_size: .
v_call: TRBV4-1
j_call: TRBJ1-5
d_call: .

cdr3_nt: TGTGCCATCAGTGAGTCGTTAGCCCTAGCGAAAGCGCCCCACTTC
cdr3_aa: CAISESLALAKAPHF
clone_size: .
v_call: TRBV10-3
j_call: TRBJ2-7
d_call: .

cdr3_nt: TGCGCCAGCAGCTCCTCCGGGACAGACTACGAGCAGTACTTC
cdr3_aa: CASSSSGTDYEQYF
clone_size: .
v_call: TRBV5-1
j_call: TRBJ2-7
d_call: TRBD1

cdr3_nt: TGTGCCAGCAGCCCAACCCTCCGGGGGCTAGCGGGTTCTGAGACCCAGTACTTC
cdr3_aa: CASSPTLRGLAGSETQYF
clone_size: .
v_call: TRBV11-2
j_call: TRBJ2-5
d_call: TRBD2

cdr3_nt: TGTGCCAGCAGTGTAAGCGGGCACACCGGGGAGCTGTTTTTT
cdr3_aa: CASSVSGHTGELFF
clone_size: .
v_call: TRBV25-1
j_call: TRBJ2-2
d_call: .

cdr3_nt: TGTGCCAGCAGTTTATTGGGGAACACTGAAGCTTTCTTT
cdr3_aa: CASSLLGNTEAFF
clone_size: many
v_call: TRBV28
j_call: TRBJ1-1
d_call: .

cdr3_nt: TGCGCCAGCAGCTTGGGGACAGGGGGAATGAACACTGAAGCTTTCTTT
cdr3_aa: CASSLGTGGMNTEAFF
clone_size: .
v_call: TRBV5-1
j_call: TRBJ1-1
d_call: TRBD1

cdr3_nt: TGTGCCAGCAGCTTAGCGGACTTCTACGAGCAGTACTTC
cdr3_aa: CASSLADFYEQYF
clone_size: .
v_call: TRBV7-8
j_call: TRBJ2-7
d_call: .

cdr3_nt: TGTGCCAGCAGCTTGGGACAGGGGGATGAAGCTTTCTTT
cdr3_aa: CASSLGQGDEAFF
clone_size: once
v_call: TRBV5-4
j_call: TRBJ1-1
d_call: TRBD1

cdr3_nt: TGTGCCAGCAGATCGACAGGGGGCGAAAAACTGTTTTTT
cdr3_aa: CASRSTGGEKLFF
clone_size: .
v_call: TRBV2
j_call: TRBJ1-4
d_call: TRBD1

cdr3_nt: TGTGCCACGTCCCGGGACAGGGGGCGAGAGCAGTACTTC
cdr3_aa: CATSRDRGREQYF
clone_size: .
v_call: TRBV19
j_call: TRBJ2-7
d_call: TRBD1

cdr3_nt: TGTGCCAGCAGTGAAGCCTCAGGGGTTTACAATGAGCAGTTCTTC
cdr3_aa: CASSEASGVYNEQFF
clone_size: .
v_call: TRBV25-1
j_call: TRBJ2-1
d_call: .

cdr3_nt: TGTGCCAGCAAGATAGGTGGGACTACCTTTGATACGCAGTATTTT
cdr3_aa: CASKIGGTTFDTQYF
clone_size: once
v_call: TRBV6-5
j_call: TRBJ2-3
d_call: TRBD2

cdr3_nt: TGTGCCAGCAGACTGATCTCCTACGAGCAGTACTTC
cdr3_aa: CASRLISYEQYF
clone_size: .
v_call: TRBV5-8
j_call: TRBJ2-7
d_call: .

cdr3_nt: TGCAGTGCTGGCTTCACAGATACGCAGTATTTT
cdr3_aa: CSAGFTDTQYF
clone_size: .
v_call: TRBV20-1
j_call: TRBJ2-3
d_call: .

cdr3_nt: TGTGCCAGCAGTTCCACCCTACAGGGCGGTGGTGGCTACACCTTC
cdr3_aa: CASSSTLQGGGGYTF
clone_size: .
v_call: TRBV2
j_call: TRBJ1-2
d_call: .

cdr3_nt: TGCGCCAGCAGCTTGACTAGCGGGGCCTCCTACGAGCAGTACTTC
cdr3_aa: CASSLTSGASYEQYF
clone_size: .
v_call: TRBV5-1
j_call: TRBJ2-7
d_call: TRBD2

cdr3_nt: TGTGCCAGCAGCTTAGGGCGTCCAGGGGGGAAGGTTAGCAATCAGCCCCAGCATTTT
cdr3_aa: CASSLGRPGGKVSNQPQHF
clone_size: .
v_call: TRBV7-9
j_call: TRBJ1-5
d_call: TRBD1

cdr3_nt: TGTGCCAGCAGCGAACCGGGACAGGGTAAATACGAGCAGTACTTC
cdr3_aa: CASSEPGQGKYEQYF
clone_size: .
v_call: TRBV5-4
j_call: TRBJ2-7
d_call: TRBD1

cdr3_nt: TGTGCCGCCACGGGGGGGTTGTTAACTAATGAAAAACTGTTTTTT
cdr3_aa: CAATGGLLTNEKLFF
clone_size: .
v_call: TRBV28
j_call: TRBJ1-4
d_call: .

cdr3_nt: TGTGCCAGCAGCCAAGTAGGGTTAAGCTACGAGCAGTACTTC
cdr3_aa: CASSQVGLSYEQYF
clone_size: .
v_call: TRBV14
j_call: TRBJ2-7
d_call: .

cdr3_nt: TGTGCCAGCAGCGTATCGACAGGGGGGATGAAGACCCAGTACTTC
cdr3_aa: CASSVSTGGMKTQYF
clone_size: .
v_call: TRBV2
j_call: TRBJ2-5
d_call: TRBD1

cdr3_nt: TGTGCCAGCAGCCCAGGGGGCTCCTACGAGCAGTACTTC
cdr3_aa: CASSPGGSYEQYF
clone_size: .
v_call: TRBV2
j_call: TRBJ2-7
d_call: TRBD1

cdr3_nt: TGTGCCAGCAGCCCCTCGGCTGTATACAATGAGCAGTTCTTC
cdr3_aa: CASSPSAVYNEQFF
clone_size: once
v_call: TRBV7-2
j_call: TRBJ2-1
d_call: .

cdr3_nt: TGTGCCAGCAGTTCCCTCGGCCAGCGGCGGGGCAATGAGCAGTTCTTC
cdr3_aa: CASSSLGQRRGNEQFF
clone_size: .
v_call: TRBV6-5
j_call: TRBJ2-1
d_call: .

cdr3_nt: TGTGCCAGCTCACCCGTCCTACGGTCTGCTTACAATGAGCAGTTCTTC
cdr3_aa: CASSPVLRSAYNEQFF
clone_size: .
v_call: TRBV18
j_call: TRBJ2-1
d_call: .

cdr3_nt: TGTGCCAGCAAGGTCCTGGGGGGCGGGAAAAAGGGTTACAATGAGCAGTTCTTC
cdr3_aa: CASKVLGGGKKGYNEQFF
clone_size: once
v_call: TRBV5-8
j_call: TRBJ2-1
d_call: .

cdr3_nt: TGTGCCAGCAGCCCACCGGGACTAGCGGGAGGGCCGGGGTTCTTC
cdr3_aa: CASSPPGLAGGPGFF
clone_size: once
v_call: TRBV27
j_call: TRBJ2-1
d_call: TRBD2

cdr3_nt: TGTGCCAGTAGTATGGTCAGGGTCACCGGGGAGCTGTTTTTT
cdr3_aa: CASSMVRVTGELFF
clone_size: once
v_call: TRBV19
j_call: TRBJ2-2
d_call: .

cdr3_nt: TGCGCCAGCAGCCCGGCCCCCCTTCAGGAGCAGTTCTTC
cdr3_aa: CASSPAPLQEQFF
clone_size: once
v_call: TRBV5-1
j_call: TRBJ2-1
d_call: .

cdr3_nt: TGTGCCAGCAGCTTGGTGCAGAGGAGCAATCAGCCCCAGCATTTT
cdr3_aa: CASSLVQRSNQPQHF
clone_size: .
v_call: TRBV5-8
j_call: TRBJ1-5
d_call: .

cdr3_nt: TGTGCCAGCAGTTTTGGGACAGATAGCAATCAGCCCCAGCATTTT
cdr3_aa: CASSFGTDSNQPQHF
clone_size: .
v_call: TRBV27
j_call: TRBJ1-5
d_call: TRBD1

cdr3_nt: TGTGCCAGCAGCTTAGGAGCCAGAACCTACGAGCAGTACTTC
cdr3_aa: CASSLGARTYEQYF
clone_size: once
v_call: TRBV7-9
j_call: TRBJ2-7
d_call: .

cdr3_nt: TGTGCCAGCAGCAGTGGGACTCCGCGAAACACGGGCGGTGAGCAGTTCTTC
cdr3_aa: CASSSGTPRNTGGEQFF
clone_size: .
v_call: TRBV5-4
j_call: TRBJ2-1
d_call: .

cdr3_nt: TGCGCCAGCAGCCGGGGGTTAGGAGTGGGCACAGATACGCAGTATTTT
cdr3_aa: CASSRGLGVGTDTQYF
clone_size: .
v_call: TRBV4-3
j_call: TRBJ2-3
d_call: .

cdr3_nt: TGTGCCAGCTCTCTTGTACAGGGAGCCGGGGAGACCCAGTACTTC
cdr3_aa: CASSLVQGAGETQYF
clone_size: .
v_call: TRBV18
j_call: TRBJ2-5
d_call: .

cdr3_nt: TGCGCCAGCAGCGGGCCAGGGAGCTCTGGAAACACCATATATTTT
cdr3_aa: CASSGPGSSGNTIYF
clone_size: .
v_call: TRBV5-1
j_call: TRBJ1-3
d_call: .

cdr3_nt: TGTGCCAGCAGTGAATGGAGGACTAGCGGGAGTAATGAGCAGTTCTTC
cdr3_aa: CASSEWRTSGSNEQFF
clone_size: .
v_call: TRBV25-1
j_call: TRBJ2-1
d_call: TRBD2